This T cell receptor beta chain was identified during a study of identical twins. Study-wide results and caveats: Fewer insertions characterized abundant cord blood beta clonotypes, whereas memory repertoires showed none. In zero-insertion analyses, partial confounding could arise from invariant MAIT and iNKT cells. Excess sharing by twins proved weaker in beta out-of-frame sequences.

This clonotype occurred a few times. Its antigen is not known. Template switching added a universal primer binding site, and final cDNA carried unique molecular identifiers. TCRdb independently ran MiXCR on the 5' RACE reads; one entry per CDR3 protein. Of roughly 1.6 million distinct CDR3 sequences in the sample, 32% were seen once. The germline gives CDR1 WSHSY, CDR2 SAAADI. The CDR3 consists of 19 residues. The J segment lost 0 bases and the V segment lost 6 bases, leaving 14 bases of the junction unmatched. The specimen sequenced was cord blood. The V call is TRBV10-2, the J call TRBJ1-6, with 7 nucleotides matching TRBD1. This receptor was taken from a newborn girl in good health. The CDR3 DNA follows: TGCGCCAGCAGACAATCTTTGGACAGGTTGAGCTCCTATAATTCACCCCTCCACTTT. It codes for CASRQSLDRLSSYNSPLHF.